This T cell receptor beta chain stems from a study of shared clonotypes between healthy human individuals. Germline V CDR1 and CDR2: SQVTM, ANQGSEA. J lost 1 base, V lost 6 bases, and 2 bases had no gene match. This CDR3 spans 14 amino acids. Clones were read by immunoSEQ multiplex PCR, and TCRdb kept only the in-frame ones, dropping some. The top ten clones hold around 24% of a sample with hundreds of thousands of clones, 80% to 95% of them seen once. CD8 cells regarded as naive lacked CD45RO, were positively chosen for CCR7, and omitted terminally differentiated effector memory CD45RA+ cells. The sequence came from a man in his thirties or forties in good health. This chain joins TRBV29-1 and TRBJ2-3; 12 nucleotides match TRBD2. Material for sequencing was naive CD8+ T cells sorted from blood. CDR3 in amino acids: CSVTSGRGTDTQYF. The DNA of the CDR3 is TGCAGCGTGACTAGCGGGAGAGGCACAGATACGCAGTATTTT.